This T cell receptor beta chain was sequenced for a study of cytomegalovirus exposure and HLA in healthy donors. About the study: The 110 million or so unique TCR beta sequences, from approximately 170 million T cells, were found by an earlier analysis. Study results and caveats: 150 or so TCR beta chains were listed as cytomegalovirus-associated. The authors considered a cluster of highly shared sequence variants likely to be a sequencing artifact.

About this clone itself: Its antigen is still unknown. The junction shows a germline mismatch at one end, possibly a read error.

Healthy bone marrow donors made up the donor group. CDR1 and CDR2 (germline): MNHNY, SVGAGI (reference sequence). This CDR3 is built from 12 residues. It was with 60 Vbeta and 13 Jbeta primers that the PCR ran. The data were produced by immunoSEQ multiplex PCR, yet TCRdb's version contains in-frame clones alone and is incomplete. This table holds 150,000 or so clones, about 80% found once. The TCR sequence derives from a woman in her thirties or forties in good health and CMV-seronegative. Material: PBMCs. The chain employs TRBV6-6 and TRBJ2-6; 7 positions agree with TRBD1. The CDR3 DNA sequence: TGTGCCATCAGTACAGGGGCCAACGGCCTGACTTTC. Its translation: CAISTGANGLTF.